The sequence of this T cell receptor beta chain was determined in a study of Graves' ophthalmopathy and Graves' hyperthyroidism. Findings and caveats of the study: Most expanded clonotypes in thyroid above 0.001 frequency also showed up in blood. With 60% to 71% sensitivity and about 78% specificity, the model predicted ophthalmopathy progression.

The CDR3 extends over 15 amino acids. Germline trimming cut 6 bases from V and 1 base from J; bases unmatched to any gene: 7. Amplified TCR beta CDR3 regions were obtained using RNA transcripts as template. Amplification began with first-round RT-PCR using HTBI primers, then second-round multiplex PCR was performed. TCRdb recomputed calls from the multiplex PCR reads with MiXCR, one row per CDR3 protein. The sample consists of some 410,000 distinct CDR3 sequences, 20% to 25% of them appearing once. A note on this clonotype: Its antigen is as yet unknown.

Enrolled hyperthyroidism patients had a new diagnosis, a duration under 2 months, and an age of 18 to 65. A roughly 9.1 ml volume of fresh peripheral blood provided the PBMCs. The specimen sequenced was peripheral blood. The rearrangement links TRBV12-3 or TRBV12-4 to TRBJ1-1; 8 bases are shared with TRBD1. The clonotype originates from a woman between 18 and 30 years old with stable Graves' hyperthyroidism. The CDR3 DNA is TGTGCCAGCAGACCCGGACAGGGCGGGAACACTGAAGCTTTCTTT. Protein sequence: CASRPGQGGNTEAFF.